The clone carrying this T cell receptor beta chain has only a few counts. V lost 7 bases and J 5 bases, leaving 14 bases between the germline ends. CDR3 size: 13 residues. Looked up from germline, CDR1 is MRHNA and CDR2 is SNTAGT. This sample was included in a study of T cells in Graves' hyperthyroidism and ophthalmopathy. As for the study in general: Staff took peripheral blood when the initial diagnosis was made, before any treatment began.

Ophthalmopathy cases met thresholds of Clinical Activity Score at least 3, NOSPECS grade at least 4 and duration under 3 months. Using around 10 ml of fresh peripheral blood, PBMCs were prepared. Template material for amplifying TCR beta CDR3 regions consisted of RNA transcripts. The TCR CDR3 first-round RT-PCR relied on the HTBI primer set. TCRdb re-analysed the multiplex PCR reads in MiXCR, keeping a single row per CDR3 protein. The table lists 400,000 to 600,000 distinct CDR3 sequences, roughly 16% of them singletons, with about 29% in the top ten. The source of this sequence is a young woman with Graves' ophthalmopathy. Sequenced material: blood. The chain combines TRBV6-4 with TRBJ2-5; either TRBD1 or TRBD2 may fit D (5 bases each). The CDR3 spells CASTSGTRETQYF. The CDR3 DNA is TGTGCCAGCACCTCCGGGACGAGGGAGACCCAGTACTTC.